This T cell receptor beta chain was identified in a study of Graves' ophthalmopathy and Graves' hyperthyroidism. CDR1 is SGHAT, CDR2 FQDESV, per germline (reference sequence). The CDR3 runs 15 residues. Details on this clonotype: A much larger clone differs by one base, so this may be a read error.

Amplification targeted the TCR beta CDR3 regions, with RNA transcripts as the source material. Investigators did first-round RT-PCR with HTBI primers, then second-round multiplex PCR. One entry per CDR3 protein, called by TCRdb with MiXCR from the multiplex PCR reads. The sample consists of about 660,000 distinct CDR3 sequences, about 41% of them appearing once. This receptor was obtained from an adult man with Graves' ophthalmopathy. The specimen sequenced was peripheral blood. This chain uses TRBV11-1 with TRBJ2-1, with D possibly TRBD2 on 6 matching bases. CDR3 in amino acids: CTSSLSGSSYNEQFF. In DNA form, the CDR3 reads TGTACCAGCAGCCTTAGCGGTAGCTCCTACAATGAGCAGTTCTTC.